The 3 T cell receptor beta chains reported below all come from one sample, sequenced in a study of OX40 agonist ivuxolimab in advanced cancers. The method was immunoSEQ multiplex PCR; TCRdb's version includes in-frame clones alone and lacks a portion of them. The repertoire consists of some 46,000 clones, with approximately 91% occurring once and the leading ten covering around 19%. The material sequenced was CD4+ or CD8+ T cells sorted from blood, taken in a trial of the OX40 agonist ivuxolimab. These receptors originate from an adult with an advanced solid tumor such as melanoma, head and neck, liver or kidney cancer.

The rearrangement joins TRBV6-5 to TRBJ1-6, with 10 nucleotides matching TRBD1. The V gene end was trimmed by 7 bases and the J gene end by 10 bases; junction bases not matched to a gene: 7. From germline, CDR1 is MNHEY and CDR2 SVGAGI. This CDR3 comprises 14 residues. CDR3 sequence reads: CASTWGTGESPLHF. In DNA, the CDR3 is TGTGCCAGCACCTGGGGGACAGGGGAGTCACCCCTCCACTTT.

Here the CDR3 DNA reads TGTGCCAGCAGTTACGTTGGGGGCGAGACCCAGTACTTC. It codes for CASSYVGGETQYF. V is TRBV6-5 and J is TRBJ2-5; the D gene is possibly TRBD1 (6 bases). The germline V gene has CDR1 MNHEY and CDR2 SVGAGI. Deletions cut 2 bases from V and 5 bases from J, with 9 bases between. The CDR3 covers 13 residues.

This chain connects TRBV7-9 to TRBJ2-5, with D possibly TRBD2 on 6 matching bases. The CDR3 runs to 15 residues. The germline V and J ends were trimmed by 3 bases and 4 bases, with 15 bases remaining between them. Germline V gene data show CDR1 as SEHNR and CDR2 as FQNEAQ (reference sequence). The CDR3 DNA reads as TGTGCCAGCAGCTTCGGGACTCTAAGCGGAGAGACCCAGTACTTC. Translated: CASSFGTLSGETQYF. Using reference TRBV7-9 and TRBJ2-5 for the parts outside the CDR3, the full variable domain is DTGVSQNPRHKITKRGQNVTFRCDPISEHNRLYWYRQTLGQGPEFLTYFQNEAQLEKSRLLSDRFSAERPKGSFSTLEIQRTEQGDSAMYLCASSFGTLSGETQYFGPGTRLLVL.